The sequence of this TCR beta chain was determined in a study of monozygotic twins with inflammatory bowel disease. TCRdb re-called the 5' RACE reads, yielding one record per CDR3 amino acid sequence without DNA. Here the sample table reports some 200,000 distinct CDR3 sequences. The germline CDR1 and CDR2 sequences are SGHVS and FNYEAQ. This CDR3 comprises 14 residues. This chain joins TRBV7-6 and TRBJ1-1; TCRdb's assignment of TRBD1 cannot be checked, as there is no DNA. Sequences were obtained from blood. This TCR derives from a human donor with ulcerative colitis or Crohn's disease, or a healthy co-twin of an affected twin (not recorded which). The CDR3 loop is CASSLLGPGTEAFF.